A selection of T cell receptor beta chains follows, all from one sample in a study of T-cell reconstitution after alpha-beta-depleted transplantation in children. Each CDR3 protein gets one entry after TCRdb re-called the PCR reads with MiXCR. The data contain over 150,000 distinct CDR3 sequences, under 8.5% of them singletons. Sequencing was performed on PBMCs, taken before TCRalphabeta/CD19-depleted stem cell transplant. The source is a boy between 2 and 10 years old with acute lymphoblastic leukemia, due to receive a stem cell transplant. CDR3s include the opening cysteine and the closing phenylalanine or tryptophan. The D gene is left open where the match is weak. Rows give clone size only sometimes, using once, few, many, or a class for an expanded clone.

TRBJ1-2 | few | TRBD1 | TRBV12-3/TRBV12-4 | TGTGCCAGCAGGACACAGGGGGCGGTTATTAGTGGCTACACCTTC | CASRTQGAVISGYTF
TRBJ2-7 | - | - | TRBV20-1 | TGCATCGTCAGCCGCCAGGGAGATTACTCCTACGAGCAGTACTTC | CIVSRQGDYSYEQYF
TRBJ2-1 | many | - | TRBV7-9 | TGTGCCAGCATGAAGATGGGCTACAATGAGCAGTTCTTC | CASMKMGYNEQFF
TRBJ2-1 | many | TRBD2 | TRBV6-2/TRBV6-3 | TGTGCCAGCAGTTACTTGGTAGCGGGGGCCTACAATGAGCAGTTCTTC | CASSYLVAGAYNEQFF
TRBJ1-2 | many | - | TRBV5-1 | TGCGCCAGCAGCTTGGACAGTAACTATGGCTACACCTTC | CASSLDSNYGYTF
TRBJ2-5 | many | - | TRBV4-2 | TGTGCCAGCAGCCGGACAGCCGACCAAGAGACCCAGTACTTC | CASSRTADQETQYF
TRBJ2-7 | many | - | TRBV28 | TGTGCCAGCAGTGGTTTTTACGAGCAGTACTTC | CASSGFYEQYF
TRBJ1-2 | many | - | TRBV10-3 | TGTGCCATCAGTGATTTCGGACCCGAGGTTGTTGGCTACACCTTC | CAISDFGPEVVGYTF
TRBJ2-1 | - | - | TRBV11-2 | TGTGCCATCAGCCATTTCTGGCCAGTACCGGCTTCCGAGAATGAGCAGTTCTTC | CAISHFWPVPASENEQFF
TRBJ2-7 | - | - | TRBV6-5 | TGTGCCAGCAGTTCGTCACCATTGTTGTTCTACGAGCAGTACTTC | CASSSSPLLFYEQYF
TRBJ2-1 | - | TRBD2 | TRBV7-9 | TGTGCCAGCACCGCCGGGACTAGTTCCTTCAATGAGCAGTTCTTC | CASTAGTSSFNEQFF
TRBJ2-7 | few | - | TRBV10-3 | TGTGCCATCAGTGAGTCTCTGGACTTGTCCTCCTACGAGCAGTACTTC | CAISESLDLSSYEQYF
TRBJ1-5 | - | - | TRBV28 | TGTGCCAGCAGTGAGGGTGATCAGCCCCAGCATTTT | CASSEGDQPQHF
TRBJ2-1 | many | TRBD1 | TRBV5-1 | TGCGCCAGCAGCTCCTCCAGACAGGGCCAGTTCTTC | CASSSSRQGQFF
TRBJ2-1 | many | TRBD2 | TRBV20-1 | TGCAGTGCTAGAGAGGGACTAGCGGGGGCCAATGAGCAGTTCTTC | CSAREGLAGANEQFF
TRBJ2-7 | many | - | TRBV7-9 | TGTGCCAGCATGCAGGGATCAGTCAACGAGCAGTACTTC | CASMQGSVNEQYF
TRBJ1-4 | - | - | TRBV28 | TGTGCCAGCATCTCTCATGACAGGATTAATGAAAAACTGTTTTTT | CASISHDRINEKLFF
TRBJ2-3 | - | TRBD2 | TRBV12-3/TRBV12-4 | TGTGCCAGCAGTTCCGCGCGGGGGGCCTCCCGCACAGATACGCAGTATTTT | CASSSARGASRTDTQYF
TRBJ2-1 | many | - | TRBV6-5 | TGTGCCAGCAGTTACGACCACAGCTCCTACAATGAGCAGTTCTTC | CASSYDHSSYNEQFF
TRBJ2-7 | - | - | TRBV6-1 | TGTGCCAGCAAAGAGGGTGAAGGGTACACCTACGAGCAGTACTTC | CASKEGEGYTYEQYF
TRBJ1-1 | - | TRBD1 | TRBV7-9 | TGTGCCAGCAGCACCGGGCAGGGGGCGGACACTGAAGCTTTCTTT | CASSTGQGADTEAFF
TRBJ2-7 | many | - | TRBV5-1 | TGCGCCAGCAGCGTGACAGGTACCTACGAGCAGTACTTC | CASSVTGTYEQYF
TRBJ1-1 | once | - | TRBV18 | TGTGCCAGCTCACCATCACAGCAGAACACTGAAGCTTTCTTT | CASSPSQQNTEAFF
TRBJ2-4 | few | - | TRBV5-1 | TGCGCCAGCAGCTTGCGAAAACCTTTGATCAAAAACATTCAGTACTTC | CASSLRKPLIKNIQYF
TRBJ1-5 | - | TRBD1 | TRBV3-1 | TGTGCCAGCAGCCAAGCAGACAGGGATGATCAGCCCCAGCATTTT | CASSQADRDDQPQHF
TRBJ2-2 | - | - | TRBV2 | TGTGCCAGCGCACGAGAGTTAGACACCGGGGAGCTGTTTTTT | CASARELDTGELFF
TRBJ1-3 | many | TRBD1 | TRBV12-3/TRBV12-4 | TGTGCCAGCAGGTCCCACAGGGGGTTGACTGGAAACACCATATATTTT | CASRSHRGLTGNTIYF